This T cell receptor (beta chain) was recorded in a study of CD8 T cells in ankylosing spondylitis. Points from the study as a whole: Made up of roughly 8 highly homologous variants, a TCR beta motif appeared characteristic of ankylosing spondylitis blood.

This clonotype showed up many times. Its target is unknown. TCRdb used MiXCR to reprocess the 5' RACE reads, holding one entry per CDR3 protein. The sample holds some 700,000 distinct CDR3 sequences, 15% to 20% seen once. Sample: blood, either unsorted or a sorted T cell fraction (not recorded which). This receptor was taken from a male donor with ankylosing spondylitis.

The CDR3 coding sequence is TGTGCCAGCAGCTTAGGTGCAGGGAGTTCCTACGAGCAGTACTTC. Its protein is CASSLGAGSSYEQYF. The chain is built from TRBV11-2 and TRBJ2-7; D is tentatively TRBD1 or TRBD2 (5 bases each). The CDR3 has 15 amino acids. V gave up 1 base and J gave up 1 base, with 11 bases separating them. The germline CDR1 and CDR2 sequences are SGHAT and FQNNGV.